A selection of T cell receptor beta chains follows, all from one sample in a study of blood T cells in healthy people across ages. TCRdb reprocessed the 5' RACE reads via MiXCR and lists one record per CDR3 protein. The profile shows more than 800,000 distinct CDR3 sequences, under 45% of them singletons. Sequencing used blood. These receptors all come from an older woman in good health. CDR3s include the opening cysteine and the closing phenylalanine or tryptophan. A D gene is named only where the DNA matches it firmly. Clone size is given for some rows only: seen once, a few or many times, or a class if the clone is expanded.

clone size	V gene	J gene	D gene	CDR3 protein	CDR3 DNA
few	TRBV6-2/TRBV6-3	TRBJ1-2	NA	CASRTPGQNYGYTF	TGTGCCAGCAGGACCCCCGGGCAGAACTATGGCTACACCTTC
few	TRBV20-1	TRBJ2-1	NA	CSARNYNEQFF	TGCAGTGCTAGAAATTACAATGAGCAGTTCTTC
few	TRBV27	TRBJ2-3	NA	CASSPIRPGRWDTQYF	TGTGCCAGCAGTCCTATTCGCCCAGGCCGGTGGGATACGCAGTATTTT
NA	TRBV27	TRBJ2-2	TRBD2	CASSSSWGGSTGELFF	TGTGCCAGCAGTTCGTCCTGGGGGGGTTCCACCGGGGAGCTGTTTTTT
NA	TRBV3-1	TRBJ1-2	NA	CASARGDGYGYTF	TGTGCCAGCGCGAGGGGGGACGGCTATGGCTACACCTTC
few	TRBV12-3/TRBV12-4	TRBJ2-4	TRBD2	CASREAGPKNIQYF	TGTGCCAGCAGAGAAGCGGGACCCAAAAACATTCAGTACTTC
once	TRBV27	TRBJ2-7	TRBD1	CASSGRGQVPYEQYF	TGTGCCAGCAGTGGCCGGGGACAGGTCCCCTACGAGCAGTACTTC
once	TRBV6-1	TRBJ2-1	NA	CASNLQGEQFF	TGTGCCAGCAACCTACAGGGAGAGCAGTTCTTC
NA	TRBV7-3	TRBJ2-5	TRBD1	CASSLLGQGRSNEQYF	TGTGCCAGCAGCCTACTAGGACAGGGGCGGTCCAATGAGCAGTACTTC
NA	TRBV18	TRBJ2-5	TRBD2	CASSREGPETQYF	TGTGCCAGCTCACGGGAGGGGCCAGAGACCCAGTACTTC
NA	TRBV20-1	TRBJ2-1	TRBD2	CSATPGLAGGVNEQFF	TGCAGTGCTACCCCGGGACTAGCGGGAGGGGTAAATGAGCAGTTCTTC
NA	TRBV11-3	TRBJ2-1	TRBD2	CASSSLTSGLAGLNEQFF	TGTGCCAGCAGCTCCCTCACCTCCGGACTAGCGGGCCTAAATGAGCAGTTCTTC
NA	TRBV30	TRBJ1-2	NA	CAWRRLDSFNYGYTF	TGTGCCTGGAGGAGACTGGACAGTTTCAACTATGGCTACACCTTC
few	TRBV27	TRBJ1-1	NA	CASGGGNTEAFF	TGTGCCAGCGGGGGCGGGAACACTGAAGCTTTCTTT
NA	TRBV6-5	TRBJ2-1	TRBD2	CASSSPGGREQFF	TGTGCCAGCAGTTCCCCGGGGGGGCGAGAGCAGTTCTTC
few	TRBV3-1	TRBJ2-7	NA	CASSDRTRGSYEQYF	TGTGCCAGCAGCGACAGGACCAGGGGTTCCTACGAGCAGTACTTC
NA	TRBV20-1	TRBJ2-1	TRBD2	CSAGPSGRGYNEQFF	TGCAGTGCTGGCCCTAGCGGGAGGGGGTACAATGAGCAGTTCTTC
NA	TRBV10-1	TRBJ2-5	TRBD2	CASSEGGRARETQYF	TGCGCCAGCAGTGAGGGCGGGAGGGCCCGAGAGACCCAGTACTTC
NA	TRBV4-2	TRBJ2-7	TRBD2	CASSQRTGTSGYYEQYF	TGTGCCAGCAGCCAAAGGACCGGGACTAGCGGTTATTATGAGCAGTACTTC
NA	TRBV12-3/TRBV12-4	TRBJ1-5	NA	CASSQQGTLSNQPQHF	TGTGCCAGCAGTCAACAGGGAACCCTTAGCAATCAGCCCCAGCATTTT
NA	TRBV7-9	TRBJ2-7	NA	CASSPVISYEQYF	TGTGCCAGCAGCCCCGTAATTTCCTACGAGCAGTACTTC
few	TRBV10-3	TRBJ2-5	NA	CAIVGTLDNEQYF	TGTGCCATCGTCGGGACCCTTGACAATGAGCAGTACTTC
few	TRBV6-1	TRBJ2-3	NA	CASSPRDSDTQYF	TGTGCCAGCAGTCCCAGGGACTCAGATACGCAGTATTTT
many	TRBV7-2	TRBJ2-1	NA	CASSASSSYNEQFF	TGTGCCAGCAGCGCTAGCTCATCGTACAATGAGCAGTTCTTC
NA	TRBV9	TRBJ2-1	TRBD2	CASSVAGGPSVDEQFF	TGTGCCAGCAGCGTAGCGGGAGGGCCCTCGGTCGATGAGCAGTTCTTC
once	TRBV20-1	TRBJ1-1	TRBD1	CSARYRTGFITEAFF	TGCAGTGCTAGATACCGGACAGGCTTTATCACTGAAGCTTTCTTT
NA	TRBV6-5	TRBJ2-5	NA	CASSYSLSVQETQYF	TGTGCCAGCAGTTACTCGCTGTCAGTTCAAGAGACCCAGTACTTC
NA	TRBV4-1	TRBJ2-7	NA	CASSHVSETNEQYF	TGCGCCAGCAGCCACGTCAGCGAAACTAATGAGCAGTACTTC
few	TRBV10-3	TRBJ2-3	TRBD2	CAIRRLAGGGDGTDTQYF	TGTGCCATCAGGCGACTAGCGGGAGGAGGGGATGGCACAGATACGCAGTATTTT
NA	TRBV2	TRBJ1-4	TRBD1	CASLDRGNEKLFF	TGTGCCAGCCTAGACAGGGGGAATGAAAAACTGTTTTTT
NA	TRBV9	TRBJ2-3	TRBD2	CASSVRSGSGSDTQYF	TGTGCCAGCAGCGTACGTAGCGGGAGTGGCTCAGATACGCAGTATTTT
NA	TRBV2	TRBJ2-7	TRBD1	CASSDRTGVYEQYF	TGCGCCAGCAGTGACAGGACAGGGGTCTACGAGCAGTACTTC
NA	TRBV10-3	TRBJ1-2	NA	CAISEGDTPNYGYTF	TGTGCCATCAGTGAGGGGGACACTCCTAACTATGGCTACACCTTC
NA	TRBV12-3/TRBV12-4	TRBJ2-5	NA	CASTLYGGGYQETQYF	TGTGCCAGCACTTTATATGGGGGCGGATACCAAGAGACCCAGTACTTC
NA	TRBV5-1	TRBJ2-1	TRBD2	CASSYGTSVNEQFF	TGCGCCAGCAGCTACGGGACTAGCGTAAATGAGCAGTTCTTC
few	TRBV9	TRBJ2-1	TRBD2	CASSVAPRLAGGNEQFF	TGTGCCAGCAGCGTAGCTCCAAGACTAGCGGGCGGGAATGAGCAGTTCTTC
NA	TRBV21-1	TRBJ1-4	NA	CASSLRTFRDGNEKLFF	TGTGCCAGCAGTTTAAGAACCTTCCGGGACGGGAATGAAAAACTGTTTTTT
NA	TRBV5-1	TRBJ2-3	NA	CASSLFPADTQYF	TGCGCCAGCAGCTTGTTCCCCGCAGATACGCAGTATTTT
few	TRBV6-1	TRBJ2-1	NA	CASRGNVQMQFF	TGTGCCAGCAGAGGGAACGTTCAAATGCAGTTCTTC
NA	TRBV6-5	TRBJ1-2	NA	CASSNYRVGYTF	TGTGCCAGCAGTAACTACAGGGTCGGCTACACCTTC
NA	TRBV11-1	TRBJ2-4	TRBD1	CASTTGGRNIQYF	TGTGCCAGCACGACAGGGGGAAGGAACATTCAGTACTTC
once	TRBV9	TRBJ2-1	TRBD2	CASSVGASGRAVYNEQFF	TGTGCCAGCAGCGTAGGGGCTAGCGGGAGGGCCGTATACAATGAGCAGTTCTTC
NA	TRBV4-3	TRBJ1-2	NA	CASSQGPSGRGLTF	TGCGCCAGCAGCCAAGGACCCTCTGGCCGCGGACTCACCTTC
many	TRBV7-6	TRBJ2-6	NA	CASSRGSSGANVLTF	TGTGCCAGCAGCCGTGGGAGCTCTGGGGCCAACGTCCTGACTTTC